The sequence of this TCR beta chain was determined in a study of blood T cell repertoires in COVID-19. The overall study: Sample material is recorded as cDNA or gDNA derived from T cells, B-cell-depleted T cells, or PBMCs.

Trimming removed 2 bases from V and 0 bases from J; junction bases left unmatched: 7. Germline values: CDR1 ENHRY, CDR2 SYGVKD. The CDR3 length is 17 residues. As processed by the authors: Estimation of nucleated cell counts was performed using reference gene primer amplification. The method was immunoSEQ multiplex PCR; TCRdb's version includes in-frame clones alone and lacks a portion of them. The V and J calls and clone size come from that table; D and trimming were worked out from the DNA. The sample includes a few hundred thousand clones, around 83% of them seen just once. The sample taken for sequencing was peripheral blood. The TCR comes from a middle-aged woman who had recovered from COVID-19. The chain recombines TRBV10-3 with TRBJ1-3; 7 nucleotides line up with TRBD1. CDR3 sequence: CAISEPGQASSGNTIYF. CDR3 bases: TGTGCCATCAGTGAGCCCGGACAGGCGAGCTCTGGAAACACCATATATTTT.